This T cell receptor beta chain was sequenced for a study of cytomegalovirus exposure and HLA in healthy donors. Germline V CDR1 and CDR2: SGHRS, YFSETQ. The CDR3 covers 13 residues. V lost 6 bases to trimming and J lost 2 bases, with 10 bases between them. This clone has a handful of counts. Its antigen remains unknown. The PCR had 60 Vbeta and 13 Jbeta primers. The protocol was immunoSEQ multiplex PCR, while the TCRdb copy is restricted to in-frame clones and leaves out a portion. The data hold hundreds of thousands of clones, with 75% to 85% observed a single time. Study results and caveats: Most of the TCR beta V segments (in an earlier analysis) were productive either about 87% or about 30% of the time. Most TCR sequences showed up rarely, but some public TCRs showed up in many donors. An analysis that came later showed most CMV-associated TCR beta chains appearing HLA-restricted.

The rearrangement links TRBV5-1 to TRBJ2-3, with D possibly TRBD2 on 6 matching bases. The specimen was PBMCs. This receptor was taken from a woman aged 55-69 years in good health and CMV-seropositive. This chain's CDR3 is CASTREITDTQYF. CDR3 DNA sequence: TGCGCCAGCACGCGGGAAATCACAGATACGCAGTATTTT.